The TCR beta chain described here comes from a study of T cells in Graves' hyperthyroidism and ophthalmopathy. Study-level findings and limits: Within blood appeared most thyroid clonotypes that had expanded above 0.001.

Ophthalmopathy patients showed a Clinical Activity Score of at least 3, NOSPECS grade of at least 4 and duration under 3 months. Used for diagnoses were clinical symptoms, serum thyroxine and TRAb, thyroid ultrasound and orbital computed tomography. Amplification of TCR beta CDR3 regions was performed using RNA transcripts as template. A set of HTBI primers served as the primers for a first-round RT-PCR of the TCR CDR3. MiXCR, run by TCRdb on the multiplex PCR reads, gives a single entry per CDR3 protein. In the table there are around 300,000 distinct CDR3 sequences, about an eighth of which are singletons. The CDR3 contains 13 residues. From germline, CDR1 is DFQATT and CDR2 SNEGSKA (reference sequence). Trimming pared 6 bases from V and 1 base from J, leaving 11 bases between. This clonotype was picked up many times. Its antigen is currently unknown.

The clonotype originates from a woman aged 35 to 49 with Graves' ophthalmopathy. The chain recombines TRBV20-1 with TRBJ2-3; D tentatively reads TRBD1 or TRBD2 (5 bases each). Input material: blood. The CDR3 coding sequence is TGCAGTGCAGAGAGGGACCGCACAGATACGCAGTATTTT. Amino acid sequence: CSAERDRTDTQYF.